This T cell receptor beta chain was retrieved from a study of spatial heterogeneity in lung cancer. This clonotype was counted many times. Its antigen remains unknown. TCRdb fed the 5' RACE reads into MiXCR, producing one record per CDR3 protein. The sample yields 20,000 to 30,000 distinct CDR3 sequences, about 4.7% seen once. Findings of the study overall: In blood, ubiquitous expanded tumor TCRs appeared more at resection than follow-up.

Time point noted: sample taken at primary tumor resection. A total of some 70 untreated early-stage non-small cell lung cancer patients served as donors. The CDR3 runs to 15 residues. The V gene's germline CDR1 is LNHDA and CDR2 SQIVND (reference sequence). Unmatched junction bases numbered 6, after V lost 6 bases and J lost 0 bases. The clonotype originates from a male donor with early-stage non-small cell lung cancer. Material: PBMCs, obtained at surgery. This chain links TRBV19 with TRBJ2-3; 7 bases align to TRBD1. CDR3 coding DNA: TGTGCCAGTAGACGACAGGGATCAAGCACAGATACGCAGTATTTT. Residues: CASRRQGSSTDTQYF.